The 32 T cell receptor beta chains presented below share a single source sample, sequenced in a study of cytomegalovirus exposure and HLA in healthy donors. The primer mix had 60 Vbeta and 13 Jbeta primers. Using immunoSEQ multiplex PCR, the repertoire was profiled, and TCRdb retains in-frame clones only, with some absent. The data contain 95,000 to 150,000 clones, around 81% of them seen just once; the ten biggest clones take up around 2.3%. Source material: PBMCs. The receptors here all came from a woman aged 40 to 50 in good health and CMV-seronegative.

The CDR3 DNA reads TGCGCCAGCACTATGACAGGGGACCGTGGCTACACCTTC. Translation: CASTMTGDRGYTF. The chain links TRBV5-1 to TRBJ1-2; 8 nucleotides match TRBD1. Germline CDR1 SGHRS, CDR2 YFSETQ. The V segment lost 6 bases and the J segment 7 bases; nucleotides outside the gene matches: 8. The CDR3 spans 13 residues.

The V call is TRBV5-1, the J call TRBJ2-5, with TRBD2 identical over 8 bases. The DNA end lines up better with TRBJ2-7; the J call may be wrong. The CDR3 spans 15 residues. Germline loops: CDR1 SGHRS, CDR2 YFSETQ. CDR3: CASGPGGGLTYEQYF. DNA of the CDR3: TGCGCCAGCGGCCCGGGAGGGGGGTTGACCTACGAGCAGTACTTC.

In DNA form, the CDR3 reads TGCAGTGCTAGTCTAGGAAACACCATATATTTT. This translates into CSASLGNTIYF. The V call is TRBV20-1, the J call TRBJ1-3, with D unclear. The length of the CDR3 is 11 residues. V was trimmed by 3 bases and J by 4 bases, leaving 4 bases between them. The germline V gene has CDR1 DFQATT and CDR2 SNEGSKA (reference sequence).

The chain has TRBV7-2 and TRBJ1-2; 7 nucleotides agree with TRBD1. The CDR3 is made up of 15 amino acids. V dropped 5 bases and J dropped 2; count of bases not matched to a gene: 8. The germline CDR1 and CDR2 sequences are SGHTA and FQGNSA. CDR3: CASSRIQTGNYGYTF. The CDR3 nucleotides read TGTGCCAGCAGCCGTATCCAGACAGGGAACTATGGCTACACCTTC.

The CDR3 sequence is CASSPTSLEQFF. Here the CDR3 DNA reads TGTGCCAGCAGTCCCACTAGTCTGGAGCAGTTCTTC. V and J are TRBV2 and TRBJ2-1, with D possibly matching TRBD2 (5 bases). This CDR3 is built from 12 residues. The V end was cut by 5 bases, the J end by 10 bases, with 12 bases between. Germline V gene data show CDR1 as SNHLY and CDR2 as FYNNEI. Full variable domain (outside the CDR3, taken from reference TRBV2 and TRBJ2-1): EPEVTQTPSHQVTQMGQEVILRCVPISNHLYFYWYRQILGQKVEFLVSFYNNEISEKSEIFDDQFSVERPDGSNFTLKIRSTKLEDSAMYFCASSPTSLEQFFGPGTRLTVL.

Turning to this clone: A junction boundary mismatches the germline segment, possibly from a read error. CDR3 nucleotide sequence: TGTTCCAGCAGCTTAGAGGGACAGAGTAATTCACCCCTCCACTTT. It is translated as CSSSLEGQSNSPLHF. The gene calls are TRBV7-9 and TRBJ1-6; TRBD1 aligns across 7 bases. CDR1 is SEHNR, CDR2 FQNEAQ, per germline (reference sequence). The CDR3 contains 15 residues. Together with reference TRBV7-9 and TRBJ1-6, the CDR3 gives the full variable domain: DTGVSQNPRHKITKRGQNVTFRCDPISEHNRLYWYRQTLGQGPEFLTYFQNEAQLEKSRLLSDRFSAERPKGSFSTLEIQRTEQGDSAMYLCSSSLEGQSNSPLHFGNGTRLTVT.

The chain combines TRBV4-1 with TRBJ2-5, with 8 bases identical to TRBD2. The junction had 6 bases not matched to a gene; V was cut back by 1 base and J by 5 bases. Per germline, CDR1 MGHRA and CDR2 YSYEKL. This CDR3 spans 15 amino acids. The CDR3 reads CASSQVAGRGETQYF. The CDR3 DNA follows: TGCGCCAGCAGCCAAGTAGCGGGGCGGGGTGAGACCCAGTACTTC.

Only one count was recorded for this clone. This rearrangement joins TRBV10-1 to TRBJ2-1, with TRBD1 matching over 8 bases. Germline CDR1 reads WNHNN; CDR2 reads SYGVQD (reference sequence). The CDR3 consists of 14 residues. Germline trimming cut 2 bases from V and 7 bases from J; bases unmatched to any gene: 4. The CDR3 DNA sequence: TGCGCCAGCAGTGAGGACAGGGGTCGTAATGAGCAGTTCTTC. This translates into CASSEDRGRNEQFF.

This clone was observed a handful of times. The rearrangement uses TRBV13 and TRBJ2-2; 10 positions agree with TRBD2. The CDR3 runs to 18 residues. V was clipped by 0 bases and J by 5 bases; unmatched bases: 9. The germline V gene has CDR1 PRHDT and CDR2 FYEKMQ (reference sequence). CDR3 nucleotide sequence: TGTGCCAGCAGCTTAGGCCTAATGCTAGCGGGGGAAACCGGGGAGCTGTTTTTT. Translation: CASSLGLMLAGETGELFF. Drawing the rest from reference TRBV13 and TRBJ2-2, the complete variable domain is AAGVIQSPRHLIKEKRETATLKCYPIPRHDTVYWYQQGPGQDPQFLISFYEKMQSDKGSIPDRFSAQQFSDYHSELNMSSLELGDSALYFCASSLGLMLAGETGELFFGEGSRLTVL.

The CDR3 DNA follows: TGTGCCAGCAGCTTATTTACCTCGGGGGGGCAGAATGAAAAACTGTTTTTT. As protein: CASSLFTSGGQNEKLFF. V is TRBV11-2 and J is TRBJ1-4, with D perhaps matching TRBD1 (6 bases). The CDR3 covers 17 residues. CDR1 SGHAT and CDR2 FQNNGV come from the germline V gene. V was shortened by 2 bases and J by 5 bases, with 18 bases between the two germline ends.

This rearrangement joins TRBV2 to TRBJ1-6; tentative D call: TRBD1 (6 bases). CDR3 length equals 15 residues. Trimming took 6 bases from V and 7 from J, leaving 16 bases between them. Germline loops: CDR1 SNHLY, CDR2 FYNNEI. CDR3 residues: CASSTTDSFNSPLHF. The DNA for the CDR3 is TGTGCCAGCAGCACGACGGACAGCTTCAATTCACCCCTCCACTTT.

This chain uses TRBV10-3 with TRBJ2-5, with TRBD1 as a possible D gene (6 bases). Trimming removed 4 bases from V and 1 base from J, with 7 bases in between. Per germline, CDR1 ENHRY and CDR2 SYGVKD. The CDR3 contains 13 residues. In DNA, the CDR3 is TGTGCCATCAGTGGACAGGCCCAAGAGACCCAGTACTTC. Protein product: CAISGQAQETQYF.

This clone has just one count. The J gene is TRBJ2-5, the V gene TRBV6-1; a possible D gene is TRBD1 (5 bases). This CDR3 has 14 residues. Germline V lookup: CDR1 MNHNS, CDR2 SASEGT. The germline V and J ends were trimmed by 1 base and 4 bases, with 10 bases remaining between them. The CDR3: CASSEVGRGETQYF. The CDR3 DNA reads TGTGCCAGCAGTGAAGTCGGAAGGGGAGAGACCCAGTACTTC.

The V call is TRBV19, the J call TRBJ1-2; D not resolved. Trimming removed 3 bases from V and 4 bases from J, with 12 bases in between. In germline, CDR1 is LNHDA, CDR2 SQIVND (reference sequence). The CDR3 has 14 amino acids. This CDR3 is CASSMNSFSYGYTF. DNA of the CDR3: TGTGCCAGTAGTATGAACAGCTTTAGCTATGGCTACACCTTC.

In this sample, this clone turned up once. J is TRBJ2-5 and V is TRBV10-1, with 8 nucleotides matching TRBD1. With 6 bases clipped from V and 5 bases from J, the junction kept 11 bases outside the gene matches. From germline, CDR1 is WNHNN and CDR2 SYGVQD (reference sequence). The CDR3 consists of 15 residues. CDR3 coding DNA: TGCGCCAGCAGCGAAGGACAGGGTCCTTGGGAGACCCAGTACTTC. This translates into CASSEGQGPWETQYF.

The chain is built from TRBV28 and TRBJ1-2, with unresolved D. The CDR3 has 12 residues. The V and J ends lost 3 bases and 7 bases respectively, with 9 bases between them. Germline CDR1 MDHEN, CDR2 SYDVKM. In DNA, the CDR3 is TGTGCCAGCAGTTTTGCGGGTCTTGGCTACACCTTC. The encoded protein is CASSFAGLGYTF.

The rearrangement joins TRBV27 to TRBJ1-2; D possibly corresponds to TRBD1 (6 bases). Germline loops: CDR1 MNHEY, CDR2 SMNVEV (reference sequence). The CDR3 has 14 residues. Trimming removed 4 bases from V and 6 bases from J, with 15 bases in between. CDR3: CASSSQGRGNGYTF. In DNA, the CDR3 is TGTGCCAGCAGTTCCCAGGGGAGGGGGAATGGCTACACCTTC.

The J gene is TRBJ2-7, the V gene TRBV30; TRBD2 agrees at 8 bases. The CDR3 sequence is 15 residues long. Germline-derived CDR1 and CDR2 are GTSNPN and SVGIG (reference sequence). V gave up 3 bases and J gave up 3 bases; unmatched junction bases: 10. For the CDR3, the DNA is TGTGCCTGGAGCGGGGGGGGGTTTACGGACTACGAGCAGTACTTC. Translation gives CAWSGGGFTDYEQYF.

The count of this clone is one. V is TRBV4-1 and J is TRBJ2-5, with 7 bases lining up with TRBD1. The assigned J gene may be wrong: the sequence end matches TRBJ2-7 better. This CDR3 spans 14 amino acids. From germline, CDR1 is MGHRA and CDR2 YSYEKL. CDR3 in amino acids: CASSQLQGQDEQYF. CDR3 nucleotide sequence: TGCGCCAGCAGCCAACTACAGGGGCAGGACGAGCAGTACTTC.

The chain employs TRBV11-3 and TRBJ1-1; tentatively, D is TRBD1 (6 bases). This CDR3 is 14 amino acids long. Germline V gene lookup returns CDR1 SGHNT and CDR2 YENEEA. V was shortened by 4 bases and J by 3 bases, with 12 bases between the two germline ends. The CDR3 loop reads CASSSTTGYTEAFF. CDR3 nucleotides: TGTGCCAGCAGCTCCACGACAGGCTACACTGAAGCTTTCTTT.

This clone was seen only once. The sample carries other DNA sequences with the same CDR3. The rearrangement joins TRBV19 to TRBJ2-5; TRBD2 is a possible D gene (5 bases). The CDR3 consists of 12 residues. Germline loops: CDR1 LNHDA, CDR2 SQIVND (reference sequence). With 2 bases removed from V and 5 bases from J, the gap between germline ends came to 6 bases. CDR3 coding DNA: TGTGCCAGTAGTATATCGGGGGAGACCCAGTACTTC. It specifies CASSISGETQYF.

The J gene is TRBJ1-2, the V gene TRBV4-3; TRBD1 matches at 10 bases. With V trimmed by 0 bases and J by 4 bases, 5 bases remained unmatched. The germline V gene has CDR1 LGHNA and CDR2 YSLEER. The CDR3 sequence is 16 residues long. Here the CDR3 DNA reads TGCGCCAGCAGCCAAGAGGAAGGACAGGGGGGCTATGGCTACACCTTC. Its translation: CASSQEEGQGGYGYTF.

The gene calls are TRBV5-1 and TRBJ2-1; D unclear. V was trimmed by 2 bases and J by 0 bases, leaving 9 bases between them. The CDR3 is 15 amino acids. Germline V gene lookup returns CDR1 SGHRS and CDR2 YFSETQ. For the CDR3, the DNA is TGCGCCAGCAGCTTAGCGCTTAGCTCCTACAATGAGCAGTTCTTC. Translating it yields CASSLALSSYNEQFF.

This clone occurred a few times. The V and J genes are TRBV2 and TRBJ2-7, with TRBD2 matching over 9 bases. The CDR3 spans 17 residues. V lost 6 bases, J lost 2 bases, and 14 bases stayed unmatched. Germline-derived CDR1 and CDR2 are SNHLY and FYNNEI. The CDR3 protein is CASRVRMTSGTTYEQYF. Here the CDR3 DNA reads TGTGCCAGCAGAGTGAGGATGACTAGCGGTACGACCTACGAGCAGTACTTC.

For this clone: A junction end diverges from the germline sequence, so it may reflect a read error. CDR3 sequence reads: CSSSLALGGGNSPLHF. CDR3 DNA: TGTTCCAGCAGCTTAGCGCTCGGCGGTGGTAATTCACCCCTCCACTTT. The chain couples TRBV7-9 to TRBJ1-6; the D is unclear. This CDR3 contains 16 residues. Per germline, CDR1 SEHNR and CDR2 FQNEAQ (reference sequence). Full variable domain (rest looked up from reference TRBV7-9 and TRBJ1-6): DTGVSQNPRHKITKRGQNVTFRCDPISEHNRLYWYRQTLGQGPEFLTYFQNEAQLEKSRLLSDRFSAERPKGSFSTLEIQRTEQGDSAMYLCSSSLALGGGNSPLHFGNGTRLTVT.

This clone has a handful of counts. The rearrangement links TRBV6-6 to TRBJ1-2; the D gene is possibly TRBD1 (5 bases). V lost 2 bases to trimming and J lost 5 bases, with 12 bases between them. The CDR3 has 14 residues. CDR1 and CDR2 from the germline V gene are MNHNY and SVGAGI (reference sequence). CDR3 region: CASSYGTTGYGYTF. DNA of the CDR3: TGTGCCAGCAGTTACGGAACAACAGGATATGGCTACACCTTC.

The chain recombines TRBV4-3 with TRBJ2-1; TRBD2 matches 12 bases. The CDR3 loop spans 15 amino acids. The junction had 6 bases not matched to a gene; V was cut back by 3 bases and J by 9 bases. The germline CDR1 and CDR2 sequences are LGHNA and YSLEER. The CDR3: CASSHVASGGAEQFF. The CDR3 DNA is TGCGCCAGCAGCCATGTCGCTAGCGGGGGGGCTGAGCAGTTCTTC.

The chain is built from TRBV6-5 and TRBJ1-2; 8 nucleotides line up with TRBD1. CDR1 is MNHEY, CDR2 SVGAGI, per germline. V lost 8 bases, J lost 8 bases, and 16 bases stayed unmatched. The length of the CDR3 is 15 residues. The CDR3, as DNA: TGTGCCAGCCTCCCAACCCGACAGGGGATCGGGGGCTACACCTTC. Translating it yields CASLPTRQGIGGYTF.

The chain carries TRBV5-1 and TRBJ1-2, with 7 nucleotides matching TRBD1. J lost 5 bases, V lost 5 bases, and 9 bases had no gene match. Germline CDR1 SGHRS, CDR2 YFSETQ. The CDR3 spans 14 residues. The CDR3 sequence is CASSSWTGTYGYTF. CDR3 bases: TGCGCCAGCAGTTCCTGGACAGGCACGTATGGCTACACCTTC.

The chain carries TRBV7-9 and TRBJ2-2; D perhaps matches TRBD2 (6 bases). The CDR3 has 15 amino acids. V lost 5 bases and J lost 3, with 13 bases in between. CDR1 is SEHNR and CDR2 is FQNEAQ in the germline V gene (reference sequence). The CDR3 is CASSPQRVHTGELFF. CDR3 nucleotide sequence: TGTGCCAGCAGCCCTCAGCGGGTCCACACCGGGGAGCTGTTTTTT.

This clone was observed once. The rearrangement joins TRBV13 to TRBJ1-2; D possibly corresponds to TRBD1 (5 bases). There are 16 residues in the CDR3. Trimming removed 2 bases from V and 1 base from J, with 14 bases in between. CDR1 and CDR2 (germline): PRHDT, FYEKMQ (reference sequence). CDR3 region: CASSLKLVGGNYGYTF. Written as DNA, the CDR3 is TGTGCCAGCAGCTTAAAACTGGTGGGGGGTAACTATGGCTACACCTTC.

In its sample, this clone was seen a few times. V gene TRBV27 combines with J gene TRBJ2-7; 10 nucleotides line up with TRBD1. The germline V gene has CDR1 MNHEY and CDR2 SMNVEV (reference sequence). V lost 6 bases, J lost 6 bases, and 8 bases stayed unmatched. The CDR3 totals 14 residues. In nucleotides, the CDR3 is TGTGCCAGCAGGGGACAGGGGACCGGGATCGAGCAGTACTTC. Translation gives CASRGQGTGIEQYF.